The 26 T cell receptor beta chains presented below share a single source sample, sequenced in a study of sequential checkpoint blockade in melanoma. The data were produced by immunoSEQ multiplex PCR, yet TCRdb's version contains in-frame clones alone and is incomplete. The sample carries 15,000 or so clones, just under 95% recorded once. Regarding treatment: randomized to nivolumab then ipilimumab (arm A) or the reverse (arm B). The sample consisted of CD8+ T cells sorted from blood (inferred from file names), taken from a patient given nivolumab and ipilimumab in sequence. The receptors originated from a human donor with melanoma.

The chain carries TRBV28 and TRBJ1-3; D call uncertain. The CDR3 has 16 amino acids. Trimming shortened V by 4 bases and J by 0 bases, and 13 bases separated the two germline ends. Germline V gene sequence: CDR1 MDHEN, CDR2 SYDVKM. The CDR3 loop is CASSSIPAISGNTIYF. Here the CDR3 DNA reads TGTGCCAGCAGTTCCATCCCAGCGATCTCTGGAAACACCATATATTTT.

This rearrangement joins TRBV6-5 to TRBJ2-7, with 8 bases lining up with TRBD2. Unmatched junction bases numbered 10, after V lost 6 bases and J lost 3 bases. The CDR3 totals 15 residues. Germline values: CDR1 MNHEY, CDR2 SVGAGI. The CDR3: CASSPFPGGGYEQYF. CDR3 DNA: TGTGCCAGCAGCCCATTCCCCGGGGGGGGCTACGAGCAGTACTTC.

The chain carries TRBV5-1 and TRBJ1-3; D gene unclear. Germline CDR1 is SGHRS and CDR2 is YFSETQ. The CDR3 contains 15 residues. V shed 4 bases and J shed 0 bases, with 11 bases lying between them. Here the CDR3 reads CASSARAGSGNTIYF. The CDR3, as DNA: TGCGCCAGCAGCGCAAGAGCGGGCTCTGGAAACACCATATATTTT.

The rearrangement links TRBV5-4 to TRBJ1-1; D gene ambiguous. The CDR3 runs to 12 residues. Germline-derived CDR1 and CDR2 are SGHNT and YYREEE (reference sequence). Trimming left V 4 bases short and J 8 bases short, with 12 bases between. The CDR3, as DNA: TGTGCCAGCAGCCAGGAGGGTAGGGAAGCTTTCTTT. It is translated as CASSQEGREAFF. Full variable domain (outside the CDR3, taken from reference TRBV5-4 and TRBJ1-1): ETGVTQSPTHLIKTRGQQVTLRCSSQSGHNTVSWYQQALGQGPQFIFQYYREEENGRGNFPPRFSGLQFPNYSSELNVNALELDDSALYLCASSQEGREAFFGQGTRLTVV.

The rearrangement uses TRBV21-1 and TRBJ1-6; the DNA was not compared with TRBD1, the D call given in the table. TRBV21-1 is marked as a pseudogene. The CDR3 consists of 15 residues. DNA of the CDR3: TGTGCCAGCAGCAAACAGGACAGGGGCGATTCACCCCTCCACTTT. Its translation: CASSKQDRGDSPLHF.

The genes are TRBV4-1 and TRBJ1-6, with a weak D call TRBD1 (6 bases). Germline values: CDR1 MGHRA, CDR2 YSYEKL. The length of the CDR3 is 17 residues. V gave up 0 bases and J gave up 9 bases, with 18 bases separating them. The chain's CDR3 is CASSQDPIRGSGSPLHF. In nucleotides, the CDR3 is TGCGCCAGCAGCCAAGATCCTATCAGGGGCTCAGGTTCACCCCTCCACTTT.

This clone was counted once. The chain combines TRBV7-8 with TRBJ1-1; possibly TRBD1 for D (5 bases). CDR3 length: 16 amino acids. With 4 bases removed from V and 0 bases from J, the gap between germline ends came to 15 bases. Germline CDR1 SGHVS, CDR2 FQNEAQ. CDR3 loop: CASSSGGWAMNTEAFF. CDR3 sequence (DNA): TGTGCCAGCAGCTCGGGGGGTTGGGCGATGAACACTGAAGCTTTCTTT. The variable domain in full, completed from reference TRBV7-8 and TRBJ1-1, reads GAGVSQSPRYKVAKRGQDVALRCDPISGHVSLFWYQQALGQGPEFLTYFQNEAQLDKSGLPSDRFFAERPEGSVSTLKIQRTQQEDSAVYLCASSSGGWAMNTEAFFGQGTRLTVV.

The chain combines TRBV7-6 with TRBJ2-7; 10 nucleotides line up with TRBD2. The CDR3 sequence is 18 residues long. The ends lost 5 bases at V and 1 base at J; junction bases unmatched: 14. Germline V gene sequence: CDR1 SGHVS, CDR2 FNYEAQ. The CDR3: CASSPLTSGLTLSYEQYF. The CDR3 coding sequence is TGTGCCAGCAGCCCTCTGACTAGCGGGCTCACTTTATCCTACGAGCAGTACTTC.

The chain uses TRBV21-1 and TRBJ1-1. TRBV21-1 is given as a pseudogene. This CDR3 is 19 amino acids long. CDR3 protein: CASSKVTSLGRVRDTEAFF. CDR3 DNA sequence: TGTGCCAGCAGCAAAGTAACTAGTTTAGGGAGGGTTAGGGACACTGAAGCTTTCTTT.

V is TRBV19 and J is TRBJ1-2; D is possibly TRBD1 (6 bases). Germline lookup yields CDR1 LNHDA and CDR2 SQIVND (reference sequence). CDR3 length: 16 amino acids. Trimming left V 5 bases short and J 2 bases short, with 18 bases between. The CDR3 bases are TGTGCCAGTAGTGGCACCCGGGACACCCTAAACTATGGCTACACCTTC. This encodes CASSGTRDTLNYGYTF.

By its share, this clone is large. The J gene is TRBJ2-7, the V gene TRBV29-1; no clear D. V lost 1 base to trimming and J lost 1 base, with 8 bases between them. The CDR3 spans 13 residues. CDR1 is SQVTM and CDR2 is ANQGSEA in the germline V gene. In DNA, the CDR3 is TGCAGCGTTGAAGGTGGGCAGTCCTACGAGCAGTACTTC. Translating gives CSVEGGQSYEQYF.

The rearrangement joins TRBV7-3 to TRBJ1-2; 12 positions match TRBD1. The ends lost 1 base at V and 1 base at J; junction bases unmatched: 4. Germline V gene lookup returns CDR1 SGHTA and CDR2 FQGTGA. The CDR3 is 17 amino acids. The CDR3 protein is CASSLKGTGGDNYGYTF. The DNA of the CDR3 is TGTGCCAGCAGCTTAAAGGGGACAGGGGGCGATAACTATGGCTACACCTTC.

The rearrangement joins TRBV27 to TRBJ2-7; TRBD2 matches at 10 bases. CDR3 length: 15 amino acids. The V and J ends lost 7 bases and 0 bases, in that order; junction bases with no gene match: 6. Germline CDR1 is MNHEY and CDR2 is SMNVEV (reference sequence). The DNA for the CDR3 is TGTGCCAGCATCGGACTAGCGGCCAACTCCTACGAGCAGTACTTC. Its translation is CASIGLAANSYEQYF.

The chain has TRBV28 and TRBJ2-7; D is unclear. There are 13 residues in the CDR3. Trimming took off 3 bases at V and 1 base at J, with 7 bases between the two ends. The germline V gene encodes CDR1 MDHEN and CDR2 SYDVKM. The CDR3 loop reads CASSFSGSYEQYF. CDR3 nucleotide sequence: TGTGCCAGCAGTTTTTCAGGTTCCTACGAGCAGTACTTC. Supplemented by reference TRBV28 and TRBJ2-7, the full variable domain reads DVKVTQSSRYLVKRTGEKVFLECVQDMDHENMFWYRQDPGLGLRLIYFSYDVKMKEKGDIPEGYSVSREKKERFSLILESASTNQTSMYLCASSFSGSYEQYFGPGTRLTVT.

This chain joins TRBV6-1 and TRBJ1-2, with no clear D. V lost 6 bases, J lost 5 bases, and 16 bases lay in between. Germline-derived CDR1 and CDR2 are MNHNS and SASEGT. The CDR3 length is 14 residues. As DNA, the CDR3 is TGTGCCAGCAGCGACCTCGGGAGTCATTATGGCTACACCTTC. This codes for CASSDLGSHYGYTF.

CDR3 bases: TGTGCCAGCAGTTTACTTCGACAGGGCTATGGCTACACCTTC. It translates to CASSLLRQGYGYTF. V gene TRBV28 combines with J gene TRBJ1-2; TRBD1 agrees at 7 bases. The germline gives CDR1 MDHEN, CDR2 SYDVKM. V lost 2 bases and J lost 4; bases outside the gene matches: 4. CDR3 length: 14 residues.

The V call is TRBV28, the J call TRBJ1-5, with D maybe TRBD1 (5 bases). Per the germline V gene, CDR1 is MDHEN and CDR2 is SYDVKM. The CDR3 contains 15 residues. V was clipped by 7 bases and J by 6 bases, with 19 bases between them. The CDR3 DNA follows: TGTGCCAGCACCACAGCCCAGGGTTGGGGTCAGCCCCAGCATTTT. This encodes CASTTAQGWGQPQHF.

The genes are TRBV7-9 and TRBJ1-5; D is unclear. Germline V CDR1 and CDR2: SEHNR, FQNEAQ (reference sequence). V was trimmed by 3 bases and J by 4 bases, leaving 4 bases between them. The CDR3 is 12 residues long. Here the CDR3 reads CASSFGNQPQHF. The CDR3 nucleotides are TGTGCCAGCAGCTTCGGGAATCAGCCCCAGCATTTT.

The chain carries TRBV9 and TRBJ2-7; tentatively, D is TRBD2 (6 bases). V lost 1 base and J lost 3, with 11 bases in between. The germline gives CDR1 SGDLS, CDR2 YYNGEE. The CDR3 is 14 amino acids. The CDR3 is CASSVSAGNYEQYF. The CDR3, as DNA: TGTGCCAGCAGCGTATCCGCGGGAAACTACGAGCAGTACTTC.

The chain combines TRBV27 with TRBJ2-7; tentative D call: TRBD1 (5 bases). The CDR3 totals 13 residues. Trimming shortened V by 0 bases and J by 3 bases, and 6 bases separated the two germline ends. From germline, CDR1 is MNHEY and CDR2 SMNVEV (reference sequence). The CDR3 coding sequence is TGTGCCAGCAGTTTATCCAGGGTCTACGAGCAGTACTTC. Its translation: CASSLSRVYEQYF.

CDR3 in amino acids: CASSSPTGGERNYGYTF. CDR3 DNA: TGTGCCAGCAGCTCCCCGACAGGGGGCGAGAGAAACTATGGCTACACCTTC. V gene TRBV11-2 combines with J gene TRBJ1-2; 10 bases line up with TRBD1. Germline trimming cut 4 bases from V and 2 bases from J; bases unmatched to any gene: 10. The CDR3 has 17 residues. Germline V gene lookup returns CDR1 SGHAT and CDR2 FQNNGV.

The chain has TRBV7-3 and TRBJ2-1, with 7 bases matching TRBD2. V was clipped by 5 bases and J by 10 bases; unmatched bases: 5. CDR1 is SGHTA and CDR2 is FQGTGA in the germline V gene. The CDR3 is 12 amino acids. CDR3 in amino acids: CASSLPGLEQFF. The CDR3 nucleotides read TGTGCCAGCAGCCTCCCGGGACTAGAGCAGTTCTTC.

The rearrangement links TRBV7-3 to TRBJ1-5; D not certain. Germline-derived CDR1 and CDR2 are SGHTA and FQGTGA. The CDR3 length is 12 residues. Between the trimmed V and J ends, which lost 5 bases and 6 bases, there was a span of 8 bases. In DNA form, the CDR3 reads TGTGCCAGCAGCCCGACGGGTCAGCCCCAGCATTTT. It yields the protein CASSPTGQPQHF.

J is TRBJ1-1 and V is TRBV9, with 7 bases matching TRBD1. The CDR3 spans 14 residues. CDR1 is SGDLS, CDR2 YYNGEE, per germline. After removal of 2 bases from V and 0 bases from J, the junction contained 1 base not matched to a gene. The CDR3 region has the DNA TGTGCCAGCAGCGTGGGACAGTTGAACACTGAAGCTTTCTTT. It codes for CASSVGQLNTEAFF.

This chain connects TRBV9 to TRBJ2-7, with TRBD2 matching 14 bases. The CDR3 sequence is 17 residues long. V gave up 0 bases and J gave up 5 bases; unmatched junction bases: 7. Germline CDR1 and CDR2: SGDLS and YYNGEE. The CDR3 sequence is CASSVAGTSGRGDEQYF. In DNA, the CDR3 is TGTGCCAGCAGCGTAGCAGGGACTAGCGGGAGAGGGGACGAGCAGTACTTC.

The chain recombines TRBV28 with TRBJ1-2; D not resolved. This CDR3 has 13 residues. Trimming left V 4 bases short and J 5 bases short, with 11 bases between. Per the germline V gene, CDR1 is MDHEN and CDR2 is SYDVKM. The CDR3 sequence: CASSSLERYGYTF. The CDR3 DNA reads as TGTGCCAGCAGTTCACTCGAACGTTATGGCTACACCTTC.